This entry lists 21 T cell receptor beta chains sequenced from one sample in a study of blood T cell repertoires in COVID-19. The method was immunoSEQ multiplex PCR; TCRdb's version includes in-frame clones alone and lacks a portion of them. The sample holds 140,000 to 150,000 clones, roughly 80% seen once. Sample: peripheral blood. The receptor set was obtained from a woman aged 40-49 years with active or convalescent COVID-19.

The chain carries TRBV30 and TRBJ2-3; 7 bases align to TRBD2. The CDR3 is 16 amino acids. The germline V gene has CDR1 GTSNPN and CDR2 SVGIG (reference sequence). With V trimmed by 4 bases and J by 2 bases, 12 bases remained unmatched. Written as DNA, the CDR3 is TGTGCCTGGATACCCCGGGCTAGCGGCCCCACAGATACGCAGTATTTT. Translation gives CAWIPRASGPTDTQYF.

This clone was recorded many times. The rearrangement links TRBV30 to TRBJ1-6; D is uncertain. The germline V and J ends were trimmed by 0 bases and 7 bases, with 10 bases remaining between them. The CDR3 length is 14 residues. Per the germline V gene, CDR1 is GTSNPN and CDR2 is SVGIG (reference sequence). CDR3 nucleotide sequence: TGTGCCTGGAGTGTAGAGTTGTTGAATTCACCCCTCCACTTT. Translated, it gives CAWSVELLNSPLHF.

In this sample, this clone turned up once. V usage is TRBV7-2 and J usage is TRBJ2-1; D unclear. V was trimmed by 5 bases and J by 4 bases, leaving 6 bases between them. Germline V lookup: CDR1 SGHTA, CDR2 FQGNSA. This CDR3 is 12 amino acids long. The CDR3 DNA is TGTGCCAGCAGCCTTAGATACAATGAGCAGTTCTTC. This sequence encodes CASSLRYNEQFF.

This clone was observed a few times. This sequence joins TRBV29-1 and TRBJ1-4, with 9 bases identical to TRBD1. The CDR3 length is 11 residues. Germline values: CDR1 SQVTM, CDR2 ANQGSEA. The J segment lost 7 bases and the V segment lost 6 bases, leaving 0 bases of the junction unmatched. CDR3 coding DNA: TGCAGCGTGGACAGGGGTGAAAAACTGTTTTTT. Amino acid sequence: CSVDRGEKLFF.

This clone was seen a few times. CDR3 loop: CASSSTGLTNTGELFF. The DNA for the CDR3 is TGTGCCAGCAGCAGCACGGGACTTACGAACACCGGGGAGCTGTTTTTT. V usage is TRBV5-5 and J usage is TRBJ2-2; D possibly corresponds to TRBD2 (6 bases). V was trimmed by 4 bases and J by 0 bases, leaving 13 bases between them. This CDR3 region has 16 residues. The germline V gene encodes CDR1 SGHKS and CDR2 YYEKEE (reference sequence).

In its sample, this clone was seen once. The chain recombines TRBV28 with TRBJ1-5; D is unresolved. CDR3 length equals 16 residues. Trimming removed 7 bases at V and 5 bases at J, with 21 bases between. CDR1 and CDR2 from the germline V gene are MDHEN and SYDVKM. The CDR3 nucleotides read TGTGCCAGCACTCCCACGCTTAGGACTTTCGATCAGCCCCAGCATTTT. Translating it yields CASTPTLRTFDQPQHF.

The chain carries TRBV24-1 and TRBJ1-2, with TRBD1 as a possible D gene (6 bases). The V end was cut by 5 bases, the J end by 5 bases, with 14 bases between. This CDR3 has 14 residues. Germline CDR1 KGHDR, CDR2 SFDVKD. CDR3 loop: CATSGRGQRYGYTF. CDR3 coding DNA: TGTGCCACCAGTGGTCGAGGACAGCGATATGGCTACACCTTC.

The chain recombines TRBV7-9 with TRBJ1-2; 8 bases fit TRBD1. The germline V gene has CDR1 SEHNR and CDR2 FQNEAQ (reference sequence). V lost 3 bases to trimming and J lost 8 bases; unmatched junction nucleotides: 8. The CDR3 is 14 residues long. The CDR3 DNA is TGTGCCAGCAGCTTGACAGGGGATCTAGGAGGCTACACCTTC. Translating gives CASSLTGDLGGYTF.

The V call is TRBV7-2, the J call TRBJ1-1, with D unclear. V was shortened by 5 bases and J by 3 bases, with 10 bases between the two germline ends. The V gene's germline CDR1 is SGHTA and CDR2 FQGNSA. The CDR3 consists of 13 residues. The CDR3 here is CASSPYRYTEAFF. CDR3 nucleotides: TGTGCCAGCAGCCCATATCGGTACACTGAAGCTTTCTTT.

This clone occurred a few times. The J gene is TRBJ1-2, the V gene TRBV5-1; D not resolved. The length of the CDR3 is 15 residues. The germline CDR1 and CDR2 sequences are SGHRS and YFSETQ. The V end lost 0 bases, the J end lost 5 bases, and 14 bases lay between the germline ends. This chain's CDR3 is CASSLGEAAGYGYTF. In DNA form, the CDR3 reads TGCGCCAGCAGCTTGGGCGAGGCGGCGGGGTATGGCTACACCTTC.

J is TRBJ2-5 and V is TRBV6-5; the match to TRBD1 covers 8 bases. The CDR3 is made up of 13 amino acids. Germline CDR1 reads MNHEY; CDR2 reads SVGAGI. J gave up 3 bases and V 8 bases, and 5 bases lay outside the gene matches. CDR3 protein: CASEPTGEETQYF. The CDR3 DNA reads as TGTGCCAGCGAACCGACAGGGGAAGAGACCCAGTACTTC.

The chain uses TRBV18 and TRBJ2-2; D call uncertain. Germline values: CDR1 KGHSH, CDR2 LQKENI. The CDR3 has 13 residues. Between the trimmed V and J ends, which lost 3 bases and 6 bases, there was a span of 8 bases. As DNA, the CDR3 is TGTGCCAGCTCACCTCAGTGGTCCGGGGAGCTGTTTTTT. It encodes CASSPQWSGELFF.

CDR3 DNA sequence: TGTGCCAGCAGCCTAACGACAGGAGGCTATGGCTACACCTTC. It specifies CASSLTTGGYGYTF. The chain employs TRBV7-2 and TRBJ1-2, with a weak D call TRBD1 (6 bases). V was pared by 5 bases and J by 4 bases, with 14 bases between. CDR3 size: 14 residues. Germline V gene sequence: CDR1 SGHTA, CDR2 FQGNSA.

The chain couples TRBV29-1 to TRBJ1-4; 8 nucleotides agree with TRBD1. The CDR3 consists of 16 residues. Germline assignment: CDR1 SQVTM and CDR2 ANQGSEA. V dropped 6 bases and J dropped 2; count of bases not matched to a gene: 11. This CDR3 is CSVSERQGRTNEKLFF. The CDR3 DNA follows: TGCAGCGTATCGGAGAGACAGGGGAGGACTAATGAAAAACTGTTTTTT.

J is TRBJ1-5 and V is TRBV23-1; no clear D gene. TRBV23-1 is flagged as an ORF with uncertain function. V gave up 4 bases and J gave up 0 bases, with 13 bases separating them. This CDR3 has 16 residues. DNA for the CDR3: TGCGCCAGCAGTCCGAGCAGGCGCGATAGCAATCAGCCCCAGCATTTT. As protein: CASSPSRRDSNQPQHF.

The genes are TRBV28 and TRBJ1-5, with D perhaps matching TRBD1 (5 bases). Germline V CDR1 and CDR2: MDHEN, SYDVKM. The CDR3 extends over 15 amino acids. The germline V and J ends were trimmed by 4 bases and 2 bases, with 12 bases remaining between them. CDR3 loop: CASSSGSAGNQPQHF. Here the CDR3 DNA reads TGTGCCAGCAGTTCAGGGTCCGCGGGCAATCAGCCCCAGCATTTT.

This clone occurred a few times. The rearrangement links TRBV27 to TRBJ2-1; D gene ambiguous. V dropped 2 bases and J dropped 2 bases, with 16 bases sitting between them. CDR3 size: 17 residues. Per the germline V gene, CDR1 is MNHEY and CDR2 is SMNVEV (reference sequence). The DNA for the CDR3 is TGTGCCAGCAGTTTAGTAGTAGACATAGGCCCCTACAATGAGCAGTTCTTC. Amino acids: CASSLVVDIGPYNEQFF.

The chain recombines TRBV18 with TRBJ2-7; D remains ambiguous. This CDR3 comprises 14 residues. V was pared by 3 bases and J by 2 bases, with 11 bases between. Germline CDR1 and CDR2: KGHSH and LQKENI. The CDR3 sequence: CASSPPSPPYEQYF. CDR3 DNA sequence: TGTGCCAGCTCACCCCCCTCTCCCCCCTACGAGCAGTACTTC.

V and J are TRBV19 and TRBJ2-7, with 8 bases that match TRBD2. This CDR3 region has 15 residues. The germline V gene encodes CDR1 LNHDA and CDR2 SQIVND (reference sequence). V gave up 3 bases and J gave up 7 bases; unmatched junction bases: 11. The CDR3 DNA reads TGTGCCAGTAGTATGGATCGGGAGGGGACTGAGGAGCAGTACTTC. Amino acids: CASSMDREGTEEQYF. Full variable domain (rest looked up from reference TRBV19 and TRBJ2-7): DGGITQSPKYLFRKEGQNVTLSCEQNLNHDAMYWYRQDPGQGLRLIYYSQIVNDFQKGDIAEGYSVSREKKESFPLTVTSAQKNPTAFYLCASSMDREGTEEQYFGPGTRLTVT.

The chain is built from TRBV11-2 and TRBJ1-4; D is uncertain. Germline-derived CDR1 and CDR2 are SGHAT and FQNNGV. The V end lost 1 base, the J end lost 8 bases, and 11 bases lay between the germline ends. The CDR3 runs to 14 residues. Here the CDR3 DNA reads TGTGCCAGCAGCTTAGGCTTCGGTAGCGAAAAACTGTTTTTT. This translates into CASSLGFGSEKLFF.

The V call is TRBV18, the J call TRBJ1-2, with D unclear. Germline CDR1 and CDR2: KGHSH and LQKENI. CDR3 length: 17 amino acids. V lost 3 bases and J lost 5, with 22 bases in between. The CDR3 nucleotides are TGTGCCAGCTCACCTACCCCCCCCGGCGGGCAGACATATGGCTACACCTTC. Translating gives CASSPTPPGGQTYGYTF.